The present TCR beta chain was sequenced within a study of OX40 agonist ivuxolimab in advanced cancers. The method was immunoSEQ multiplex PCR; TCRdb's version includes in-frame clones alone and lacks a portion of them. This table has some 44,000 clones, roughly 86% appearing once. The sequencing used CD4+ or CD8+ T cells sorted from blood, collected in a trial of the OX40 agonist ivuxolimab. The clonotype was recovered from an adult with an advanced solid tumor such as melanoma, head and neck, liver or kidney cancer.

The CDR3 coding sequence is TGCGCCAGCAGCTCAGACAGGTACAATGAGCAGTTCTTC. It yields the protein CASSSDRYNEQFF. The chain is built from TRBV5-1 and TRBJ2-1; possible D gene TRBD1, 6 bases. Germline-derived CDR1 and CDR2 are SGHRS and YFSETQ. The length of the CDR3 is 13 residues. Trimming shortened V by 3 bases and J by 4 bases, and 8 bases separated the two germline ends.